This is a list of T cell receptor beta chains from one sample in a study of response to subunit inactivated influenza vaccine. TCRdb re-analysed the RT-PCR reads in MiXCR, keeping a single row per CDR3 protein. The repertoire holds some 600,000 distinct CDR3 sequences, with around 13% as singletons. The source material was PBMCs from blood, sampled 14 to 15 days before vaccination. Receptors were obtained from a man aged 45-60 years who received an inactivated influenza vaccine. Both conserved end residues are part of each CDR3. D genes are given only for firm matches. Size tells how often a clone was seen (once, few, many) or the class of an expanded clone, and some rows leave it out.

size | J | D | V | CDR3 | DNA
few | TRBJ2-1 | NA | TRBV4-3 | CASSQDFSWRGREYEQFF | TGCGCCAGCAGCCAAGATTTCTCTTGGAGGGGCAGGGAATACGAGCAGTTCTTC
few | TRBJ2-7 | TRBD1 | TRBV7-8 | CASSLATRTGRSYEQYF | TGTGCCAGCAGCTTAGCGACTCGGACAGGACGCTCCTACGAGCAGTACTTC
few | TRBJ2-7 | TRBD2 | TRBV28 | CASSLPSTSGTYEQYF | TGTGCCAGCAGTTTACCTAGTACTAGCGGGACCTACGAGCAGTACTTC
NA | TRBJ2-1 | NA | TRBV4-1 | CASSQDSGSWNEQFF | TGCGCCAGCAGCCAAGACAGCGGGTCCTGGAATGAGCAGTTCTTC
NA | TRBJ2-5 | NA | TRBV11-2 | CASSLVTRPGTQYF | TGTGCCAGCAGCTTAGTTACGAGACCAGGGACCCAGTACTTC
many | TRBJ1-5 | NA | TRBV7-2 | CASSRDRWEQPQHF | TGTGCCAGCAGCCGAGATCGGTGGGAGCAGCCCCAGCATTTT
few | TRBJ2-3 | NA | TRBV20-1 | CSASPGTDTDTQYF | TGCAGTGCTAGTCCCGGGACGGATACAGATACGCAGTATTTT
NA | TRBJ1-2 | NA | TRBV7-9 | CASSFSGDGYTF | TGTGCCAGCAGCTTTTCTGGGGACGGCTACACCTTC
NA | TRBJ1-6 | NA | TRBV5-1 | CASSSAGGGSYNSPLHF | TGCGCCAGCAGCTCCGCTGGGGGAGGCTCCTATAATTCACCCCTCCACTTT
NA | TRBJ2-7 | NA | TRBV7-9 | CASSLDYRVYEQYF | TGTGCCAGCAGCTTAGATTACAGGGTCTACGAGCAGTACTTC
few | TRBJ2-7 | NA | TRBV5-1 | CASSYRTSILSYEQYF | TGCGCCAGCAGCTACCGGACAAGCATCCTCTCCTACGAGCAGTACTTC
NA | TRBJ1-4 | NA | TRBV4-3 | CASSQEETRGEKLFF | TGCGCCAGCAGCCAAGAGGAGACACGGGGCGAAAAACTGTTTTTT
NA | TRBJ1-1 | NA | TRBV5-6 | CASSLLAAKADTEAFF | TGTGCCAGCAGCTTGTTAGCAGCCAAGGCGGACACTGAAGCTTTCTTT
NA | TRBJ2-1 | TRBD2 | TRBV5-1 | CASSPGLAGEEQFF | TGCGCCAGCAGCCCGGGACTAGCGGGAGAGGAGCAGTTCTTC
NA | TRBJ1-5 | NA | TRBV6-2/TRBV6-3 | CASTPAGARGQHF | TGTGCCAGCACACCAGCGGGGGCTCGTGGCCAGCATTTT
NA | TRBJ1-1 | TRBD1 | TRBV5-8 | CASTIGTANTEAFF | TGTGCCAGCACCATCGGGACAGCGAACACTGAAGCTTTCTTT
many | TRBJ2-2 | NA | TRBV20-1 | CSARRLDTGELFF | TGCAGTGCTAGAAGGCTCGACACCGGGGAGCTGTTTTTT
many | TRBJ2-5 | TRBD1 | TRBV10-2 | CASSPIGTEETQYF | TGCGCCAGCAGCCCAATCGGGACAGAAGAGACCCAGTACTTC
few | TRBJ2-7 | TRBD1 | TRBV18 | CASSPGRQGGGEQYF | TGTGCCAGCTCGCCGGGTCGACAGGGTGGCGGTGAGCAGTACTTC
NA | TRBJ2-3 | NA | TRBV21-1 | CASTSDRGYTDTQYF | TGTGCCAGCACCTCGGACAGGGGCTACACAGATACGCAGTATTTT
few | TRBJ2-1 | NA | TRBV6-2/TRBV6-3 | CASSHLWRADNEQFF | TGTGCCAGCAGCCACCTTTGGCGGGCTGACAATGAGCAGTTCTTC
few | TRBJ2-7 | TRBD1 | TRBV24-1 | CATSSGTAYEQYF | TGTGCCACCAGTTCCGGGACAGCCTACGAGCAGTACTTC